The 22 T cell receptor beta chains presented below share a single source sample, sequenced in a study of OX40 agonist ivuxolimab in advanced cancers. Using immunoSEQ multiplex PCR, the repertoire was profiled, and TCRdb retains in-frame clones only, with some absent. The sample records some 40,000 clones, roughly nine tenths being singletons. The sequenced sample was CD4+ or CD8+ T cells sorted from blood, obtained in a trial of the OX40 agonist ivuxolimab. The receptors shown here come from an adult with an advanced solid tumor such as melanoma, head and neck, liver or kidney cancer.

This clone was found once. The chain uses TRBV28 and TRBJ1-5, with D possibly matching TRBD1 (5 bases). V lost 2 bases, J lost 1 base, and 9 bases lay in between. The CDR3 consists of 15 residues. CDR1 is MDHEN and CDR2 is SYDVKM in the germline V gene. CDR3 coding DNA: TGTGCCAGCAGTTTACAGGGCGGAAGCAATCAGCCCCAGCATTTT. Translation gives CASSLQGGSNQPQHF.

This clone was recorded only once. The J gene is TRBJ1-2, the V gene TRBV9, with 8 bases identical to TRBD1. This CDR3 is 13 amino acids long. With V trimmed by 4 bases and J by 6 bases, 5 bases remained unmatched. The germline gives CDR1 SGDLS, CDR2 YYNGEE. Here the CDR3 DNA reads TGTGCCAGCAGCCAAACGACAGGGGATGGCTACACCTTC. This translates into CASSQTTGDGYTF. The full variable domain, completed using reference TRBV9 and TRBJ1-2, is DSGVTQTPKHLITATGQRVTLRCSPRSGDLSVYWYQQSLDQGLQFLIQYYNGEERAKGNILERFSAQQFPDLHSELNLSSLELGDSALYFCASSQTTGDGYTFGSGTRLTVV.

This chain links TRBV5-5 with TRBJ1-5; TRBD1 matches at 8 bases. CDR3 size: 17 residues. With V trimmed by 3 bases and J by 3 bases, 11 bases remained unmatched. CDR1 SGHKS and CDR2 YYEKEE come from the germline V gene (reference sequence). CDR3 sequence reads: CASSSLEDRVVNQPQHF. The CDR3, as DNA: TGTGCCAGCAGCTCCTTGGAGGACAGGGTTGTCAATCAGCCCCAGCATTTT.

CDR3 sequence (DNA): TGTGCCAGCAGTCCTTTTGGAGGACTAGCGGGGCCGAGCTCCTACAATGAGCAGTTCTTC. This encodes CASSPFGGLAGPSSYNEQFF. The chain couples TRBV27 to TRBJ2-1; 12 positions agree with TRBD2. V gave up 5 bases and J gave up 0 bases; unmatched junction bases: 14. The CDR3 loop spans 20 amino acids. Germline V gene data show CDR1 as MNHEY and CDR2 as SMNVEV (reference sequence).

This chain links TRBV10-1 with TRBJ2-5; D gene unclear. The germline V gene has CDR1 WNHNN and CDR2 SYGVQD (reference sequence). Trimming stripped 8 bases from V and 4 bases from J, with 5 bases between. This CDR3 region has 10 residues. Written as DNA, the CDR3 is TGCGCCAGCTATGGAGAGACCCAGTACTTC. It translates to CASYGETQYF.

This clone was recorded a few times. The chain links TRBV2 to TRBJ2-2; 11 bases agree with TRBD2. J was trimmed by 6 bases and V by 2 bases; bases with no gene match: 5. Germline CDR1 and CDR2: SNHLY and FYNNEI. The CDR3 loop spans 16 amino acids. CDR3 bases: TGTGCCAGCAGTGAACATCTAGCGGGGGGTTCCGGGGAGCTGTTTTTT. Translated, it gives CASSEHLAGGSGELFF.

The V call is TRBV28, the J call TRBJ1-5; TRBD1 aligns across 9 bases. The V gene's germline CDR1 is MDHEN and CDR2 SYDVKM. CDR3 length: 15 amino acids. V lost 5 bases to trimming and J lost 4 bases; unmatched junction nucleotides: 6. CDR3 region: CASSDTGGANQPQHF. The CDR3 nucleotides are TGTGCCAGCAGTGACACAGGGGGCGCGAATCAGCCCCAGCATTTT.

This clone was counted a few times. The chain links TRBV14 to TRBJ2-7; tentatively, D is TRBD2 (7 bases). V lost 9 bases and J lost 4, with 16 bases in between. This CDR3 is built from 13 residues. The germline CDR1 and CDR2 sequences are SGHDN and FVKESK. CDR3 in DNA: TGTGCCAGTTCCGGGGGGCTATCATACGAGCAGTACTTC. Protein: CASSGGLSYEQYF.

The V and J genes are TRBV7-8 and TRBJ2-1; D is unresolved. V was trimmed by 5 bases and J by 6 bases, leaving 14 bases between them. Looked up from germline, CDR1 is SGHVS and CDR2 is FQNEAQ. CDR3 length: 14 residues. CDR3 bases: TGTGCCAGCAGCCTGTTCACGACTGGCAATGAGCAGTTCTTC. This translates into CASSLFTTGNEQFF.

This clone is a singleton in its sample. The chain is built from TRBV28 and TRBJ2-1; 14 bases match TRBD2. The germline gives CDR1 MDHEN, CDR2 SYDVKM. The CDR3 runs 13 residues. Trimming cost V 10 bases and J 10 bases; bases outside gene matches: 6. The CDR3 sequence: CANGLAGGREQFF. In DNA form, the CDR3 reads TGTGCCAACGGACTAGCGGGGGGACGCGAGCAGTTCTTC.

The chain combines TRBV16 with TRBJ1-5, with D unresolved. V lost 3 bases, J lost 2 bases, and 17 bases lay in between. The CDR3 is made up of 17 amino acids. Germline loops: CDR1 KGHSY, CDR2 FQNENV. CDR3 protein: CASSQSIRATGNQPQHF. CDR3 in DNA: TGTGCCAGCAGCCAGAGTATAAGGGCGACGGGCAATCAGCCCCAGCATTTT.

The chain uses TRBV4-3 and TRBJ2-2; maybe TRBD2 (6 bases). Germline loops: CDR1 LGHNA, CDR2 YSLEER. V was pared by 0 bases and J by 3 bases, with 8 bases between. The CDR3 runs to 15 residues. CDR3 DNA: TGCGCCAGCAGCCAAGATCCGGGGGACACCGGGGAGCTGTTTTTT. Amino acids: CASSQDPGDTGELFF.

CDR3 amino acids: CASSLGAGEKLFF. DNA of the CDR3: TGTGCCAGCAGCCTGGGGGCGGGAGAAAAACTGTTTTTT. This chain connects TRBV7-9 to TRBJ1-4; tentative D call: TRBD1 (6 bases). Between the trimmed V and J ends, which lost 5 bases and 8 bases, there was a span of 12 bases. The CDR3 spans 13 residues. Germline V gives CDR1 SEHNR, CDR2 FQNEAQ (reference sequence).

This clone was seen a handful of times. The chain couples TRBV27 to TRBJ1-6, with TRBD1 matching 9 bases. The J segment lost 10 bases and the V segment lost 5 bases, leaving 12 bases of the junction unmatched. CDR1 MNHEY and CDR2 SMNVEV come from the germline V gene (reference sequence). This CDR3 spans 16 amino acids. The CDR3 DNA is TGTGCCAGCAGTCCGGGACAGGGTAATCTCTGGTCACCCCTCCACTTT. This translates into CASSPGQGNLWSPLHF.

The CDR3 nucleotides are TGCGCCAGCAGCCAGGGACAGGTGGACCCCTCCGCGGCTTCGCTGTACAATGAGCAGTTCTTC. Translating it yields CASSQGQVDPSAASLYNEQFF. This chain connects TRBV4-3 to TRBJ2-1; 8 nucleotides align to TRBD1. J lost 4 bases, V lost 3 bases, and 23 bases had no gene match. This CDR3 spans 21 amino acids. The germline V gene has CDR1 LGHNA and CDR2 YSLEER.

The V call is TRBV7-9, the J call TRBJ1-1, with D unresolved. The CDR3 length is 12 residues. Trimming removed 9 bases at V and 8 bases at J, with 16 bases between. From germline, CDR1 is SEHNR and CDR2 FQNEAQ (reference sequence). The CDR3 region has the DNA TGTGCCAGTGGCCACCCTATGGGCGAAGCTTTCTTT. It encodes CASGHPMGEAFF. Variable domain in full (rest from reference TRBV7-9 and TRBJ1-1): DTGVSQNPRHKITKRGQNVTFRCDPISEHNRLYWYRQTLGQGPEFLTYFQNEAQLEKSRLLSDRFSAERPKGSFSTLEIQRTEQGDSAMYLCASGHPMGEAFFGQGTRLTVV.

The V call is TRBV7-8, the J call TRBJ1-1, with unresolved D. The germline V gene encodes CDR1 SGHVS and CDR2 FQNEAQ. The CDR3 covers 15 residues. V lost 0 bases and J 1 base, leaving 9 bases between the germline ends. CDR3 DNA: TGTGCCAGCAGCTTAGCCGGTACAGCGAACACTGAAGCTTTCTTT. It specifies CASSLAGTANTEAFF.

The chain uses TRBV6-1 and TRBJ2-2; D gene uncertain. This CDR3 has 11 amino acids. Per germline, CDR1 MNHNS and CDR2 SASEGT. V was trimmed by 3 bases and J by 6 bases, leaving 2 bases between them. CDR3 residues: CASSESGELFF. CDR3 DNA: TGTGCCAGCAGTGAGTCCGGGGAGCTGTTTTTT.

The genes are TRBV27 and TRBJ2-7, with TRBD1 matching over 8 bases. The CDR3 totals 15 residues. Germline V gives CDR1 MNHEY, CDR2 SMNVEV (reference sequence). The trim removed 8 bases at V and 3 bases at J, leaving 12 bases unmatched. CDR3 sequence (DNA): TGTGCCAGCGGAACATCAGGGGGCTTGGGCTACGAGCAGTACTTC. Protein sequence: CASGTSGGLGYEQYF.

This chain uses TRBV28 with TRBJ1-4; 9 nucleotides align to TRBD1. The CDR3 is 15 residues long. Trimming took 5 bases from V and 7 from J; bases not matched to a gene: 8. The germline gives CDR1 MDHEN, CDR2 SYDVKM. CDR3 nucleotides: TGTGCCAGCAGTCTTAAACAGGGGGCGTCTGAAAAACTGTTTTTT. This sequence encodes CASSLKQGASEKLFF. The full variable domain, completed using reference TRBV28 and TRBJ1-4, is DVKVTQSSRYLVKRTGEKVFLECVQDMDHENMFWYRQDPGLGLRLIYFSYDVKMKEKGDIPEGYSVSREKKERFSLILESASTNQTSMYLCASSLKQGASEKLFFGSGTQLSVL.

The chain employs TRBV6-1 and TRBJ2-2, with D possibly TRBD2 on 7 matching bases. The CDR3 covers 19 residues. Trimming removed 0 bases from V and 7 bases from J, with 24 bases in between. Germline V CDR1 and CDR2: MNHNS, SASEGT. The CDR3: CASSEAPWGGVGISGELFF. The CDR3 nucleotides are TGTGCCAGCAGTGAAGCGCCTTGGGGGGGCGTGGGGATCAGCGGGGAGCTGTTTTTT.

This sequence joins TRBV27 and TRBJ1-1; no firm D call. Trimming took off 5 bases at V and 0 bases at J, with 13 bases between the two ends. Germline V gene data show CDR1 as MNHEY and CDR2 as SMNVEV (reference sequence). The CDR3 has 15 residues. CDR3 sequence reads: CASSPSSGVNTEAFF. DNA of the CDR3: TGTGCCAGCAGTCCATCCTCCGGGGTGAACACTGAAGCTTTCTTT.